What follows are 17 T cell receptor beta chains derived from one specimen sequenced in a study of T-cell memory formation after mild COVID-19. One entry per CDR3 protein, called by TCRdb with MiXCR from the 5' RACE reads. This repertoire shows around 510,000 distinct CDR3 sequences, about 20% found once; its top ten account for roughly 9.1%. Sequencing input: PBMCs or a T cell subset sorted from them (not recorded which). The source is an adult woman who had mild COVID-19 (a few samples of this study predate the infection). Cell type and time point are not known.

This clonotype has more than one count but fewer than ten. The V gene is TRBV21-1, the J gene TRBJ1-5. TRBV21-1 is assigned pseudogene status. This CDR3 has 13 residues. The CDR3, as DNA: TGTGCCAGCAGCGTACAGAAATACCCGCCCCAGCATTTT. This codes for CASSVQKYPPQHF.

The rearrangement joins TRBV5-1 to TRBJ2-7; D ambiguous. The CDR3 consists of 14 residues. Trimming shortened V by 2 bases and J by 9 bases, and 18 bases separated the two germline ends. Germline lookup yields CDR1 SGHRS and CDR2 YFSETQ. CDR3 nucleotides: TGCGCCAGCAGCTTTGAACCCAACGGCTGGGGGCAGTACTTC. This translates into CASSFEPNGWGQYF.

In this sample, this clonotype turned up a few times. The chain joins TRBV12-3 or TRBV12-4 to TRBJ2-3; 10 positions agree with TRBD2. The V segment lost 3 bases and the J segment 6 bases; nucleotides outside the gene matches: 3. The CDR3 length is 14 residues. CDR3 nucleotide sequence: TGTGCCAGCAGTTTCAGCGGGGGGGTGGATACGCAGTATTTT. The encoded protein is CASSFSGGVDTQYF.

The gene calls are TRBV20-1 and TRBJ2-1, with 12 positions matching TRBD2. The CDR3 extends over 18 amino acids. V was pared by 1 base and J by 2 bases, with 9 bases of the junction left unmatched. Germline V gives CDR1 DFQATT, CDR2 SNEGSKA (reference sequence). CDR3 sequence: CSARGSLLAGGTYNEQFF. As DNA, the CDR3 is TGCAGTGCTAGAGGCTCCCTGCTAGCGGGAGGGACCTACAATGAGCAGTTCTTC.

In this sample, this clonotype turned up a few times. This chain uses TRBV11-3 with TRBJ2-2; D may be TRBD1 (5 bases). Germline CDR1 is SGHNT and CDR2 is YENEEA. The V end lost 6 bases, the J end lost 6 bases, and 14 bases lay between the germline ends. This CDR3 is 14 amino acids long. The CDR3 spells CASSPVGVSGELFF. In DNA, the CDR3 is TGTGCCAGCAGTCCCGTAGGGGTGTCCGGGGAGCTGTTTTTT.

This clonotype was seen a few times. V gene TRBV12-3 or TRBV12-4 combines with J gene TRBJ2-3; D may be TRBD2 (5 bases). V dropped 5 bases and J dropped 0 bases, with 15 bases sitting between them. This CDR3 spans 16 amino acids. The CDR3 coding sequence is TGTGCCAGCAGTATCACTAGTTCCCCTAGCACAGATACGCAGTATTTT. Translation gives CASSITSSPSTDTQYF.

This clonotype was observed a handful of times. This chain connects TRBV24-1 to TRBJ2-1; TRBD2 aligns across 10 bases. Germline V CDR1 and CDR2: KGHDR, SFDVKD. CDR3 length equals 15 residues. J lost 6 bases, V lost 6 bases, and 7 bases had no gene match. CDR3 loop: CATSPLAGGLNEQFF. DNA of the CDR3: TGTGCCACCAGTCCCTTAGCGGGAGGCCTCAATGAGCAGTTCTTC.

This clonotype was counted at least ten times. Compared with germline, one end of the junction differs, possibly owing to a read error. V and J are TRBV11-2 and TRBJ2-1; maybe TRBD2 (6 bases). Germline V gene data show CDR1 as SGHAT and CDR2 as FQNNGV. The CDR3 is 13 amino acids. CDR3 sequence: CASSSPTSLQTSF. DNA for the CDR3: TGTGCCAGCAGCTCACCTACTAGCCTCCAGACCTCCTTC.

The V call is TRBV25-1, the J call TRBJ2-2; D is unresolved. CDR3 size: 13 residues. Deletions cut 3 bases from V and 6 bases from J, with 8 bases between. Germline V gene lookup returns CDR1 MGHDK and CDR2 SYGVNS. The CDR3 sequence: CASSDSPPGELFF. CDR3 nucleotide sequence: TGTGCCAGCAGTGACTCCCCACCCGGGGAGCTGTTTTTT.

This rearrangement joins TRBV7-2 to TRBJ2-6; possible D gene TRBD1, 5 bases. Between the trimmed V and J ends, which lost 1 base and 0 bases, there was a span of 7 bases. The CDR3 has 16 amino acids. CDR1 is SGHTA, CDR2 FQGNSA, per germline. CDR3 amino acids: CASSLGGSSGANVLTF. DNA of the CDR3: TGTGCCAGCAGCTTAGGGGGCAGCTCTGGGGCCAACGTCCTGACTTTC.

This clonotype was detected a few times. The rearrangement joins TRBV2 to TRBJ2-3, with no clear D. The CDR3 covers 16 residues. Trimming pared 4 bases from V and 0 bases from J, leaving 14 bases between. Germline CDR1 is SNHLY and CDR2 is FYNNEI. CDR3 residues: CASSGSRAASTDTQYF. DNA of the CDR3: TGTGCCAGCAGTGGCAGTCGGGCGGCTAGCACAGATACGCAGTATTTT.

This clonotype was seen more than once but under ten times. As DNA, the CDR3 is TGTGCCAGCAGCTCCTTACTAGCGGGGTTAAAGGATGAGCAGTTCTTC. This sequence encodes CASSSLLAGLKDEQFF. This chain uses TRBV11-2 with TRBJ2-1; 10 bases match TRBD2. The germline V gene encodes CDR1 SGHAT and CDR2 FQNNGV. V gave up 4 bases and J gave up 8 bases; unmatched junction bases: 11. CDR3 length: 16 amino acids. Full variable domain (remainder filled in from reference TRBV11-2 and TRBJ2-1): EAGVAQSPRYKIIEKRQSVAFWCNPISGHATLYWYQQILGQGPKLLIQFQNNGVVDDSQLPKDRFSAERLKGVDSTLKIQPAKLEDSAVYLCASSSLLAGLKDEQFFGPGTRLTVL.

This clonotype was detected a few times. This chain links TRBV4-2 with TRBJ1-2; a weak D match, TRBD1 (6 bases). This CDR3 is built from 15 residues. Trimming left V 0 bases short and J 5 bases short, with 13 bases between. Per germline, CDR1 LGHNA and CDR2 YNFKEQ. The DNA of the CDR3 is TGTGCCAGCAGCCAAGATCAAGTCAGGGGATATGGCTACACCTTC. Residues: CASSQDQVRGYGYTF.

CDR3 in DNA: TGTGCCAGCAGGATAGGGGACACTTTGAACACTGAAGCTTTCTTT. Translation gives CASRIGDTLNTEAFF. This chain joins TRBV9 and TRBJ1-1; maybe TRBD1 (6 bases). CDR3 length: 15 residues. Germline V gene lookup returns CDR1 SGDLS and CDR2 YYNGEE. V was shortened by 5 bases and J by 0 bases, with 14 bases between the two germline ends.

This clonotype was seen more than once but under ten times. J is TRBJ1-6 and V is TRBV25-1, with D possibly being TRBD1 (6 bases). Germline values: CDR1 MGHDK, CDR2 SYGVNS. With 1 base removed from V and 9 bases from J, the gap between germline ends came to 13 bases. CDR3 length equals 15 residues. This CDR3 is CASSEWGGGSSPLHF. The CDR3 DNA reads TGTGCCAGCAGTGAATGGGGTGGGGGCAGTTCACCCCTCCACTTT.

CDR3: CASSPPGQGSDTQYF. The CDR3, as DNA: TGTGCCAGCAGCCCGCCGGGACAGGGCTCAGATACGCAGTATTTT. The chain joins TRBV9 to TRBJ2-3; 9 bases fit TRBD1. V gave up 4 bases and J gave up 4 bases; unmatched junction bases: 7. The CDR3 covers 15 residues. Germline values: CDR1 SGDLS, CDR2 YYNGEE.

This clonotype has a handful of counts. The chain has TRBV12-3 or TRBV12-4 and TRBJ1-1; the match to TRBD1 covers 7 bases. The J segment lost 3 bases and the V segment lost 2 bases, leaving 6 bases of the junction unmatched. There are 15 residues in the CDR3. The CDR3 spells CASSLSDRADTEAFF. The CDR3 DNA is TGTGCCAGCAGTTTAAGCGACAGGGCTGACACTGAAGCTTTCTTT.